The present T cell receptor beta chain was sequenced within a study of memory CD4+ T cells and cytomegalovirus serostatus (dated by TCRdb to about 2019). Regarding the research as a whole: The cohort comprised roughly 35 healthy Belgian adults, 9 CMV seropositive and 24 CMV seronegative. To replicate a published TCR-based CMV serostatus classifier, the researchers sequenced the CD4+ memory TCRbeta repertoires of a Belgian cohort whose cytomegalovirus serostatus was known. Overall results and qualifications from the work: The original-framework classifier achieved a median bootstrapped AUC of almost 0.97 with a 95% CI of 0.76-1.00 on the Belgian cohort. Among the 150 to 200 previously reported CMV-associated TCRbeta sequences, 60 to 85 showed up in the CD4+ memory repertoires, with each one found in between one and five individuals. Only CD4+CD45RO+ memory cells were sequenced, in contrast to the original study, which included naive and memory CD4+ and CD8+ populations. CMV serostatus prediction reached a median bootstrapped AUC of around 0.95 with the original framework and 0.75 to 0.92 with a US-trained random forest. Results were interpreted as suggesting that the CMV-associated TCR signature is largely present in the CD4+ memory repertoire.

Single viable CD3+CD4+CD8-CD45RO+ cells were sorted as memory CD4+ T cells on a FACSAria II. To determine CMV serostatus, a Roche Elecsys assay was used that detects serum IgG against CMV pp150, pp28, p38 and p52. Once the samples were thawed, total CD4+ T cells were enriched through positive selection using CD4 magnetic microbeads. The samples came from a different study that was designed specifically to examine the CD4+ T cell memory repertoire. Peripheral blood mononuclear cells were isolated and cryopreserved according to standard operating procedures, and serum was stored at -80 degrees C. The staining relied on CD3-PerCP (BW264/56), CD4-APC (RPA-T4), CD45RO-PE (UCHT1) and CD8-Pacific Orange (3B5) antibodies, and Sytox blue was used to exclude non-viable cells. V drops 2 bases and J drops 0 bases, leaving 2 bases in between. Counted from cysteine to phenylalanine, this CDR3 has 14 amino acids. The sequence is cut down to CDR3 DNA, 42 bases in frame from base 1. From a lookup of the germline V gene, CDR1 and CDR2 are MRHNA and SNTAGT.

As regards this clone: It has no known antigen specificity. Per-base quality was not reported, and no clone a single base away is much larger than it.

The Quick-DNA Microprep Kit was used to extract genomic DNA from the sorted cells. Amplification of TCRbeta DNA was done with the immunoSEQ hsTCRbeta kit, following the protocol from the manufacturer. An Illumina MiSeq instrument was used to sequence the TCRbeta libraries. In the paper's pipeline: Following removal of out-of-frame sequences, 2 million to 2.5 million distinct TCRbeta sequences were retained, with an average of roughly 62,000 per individual. Each individual was scored according to the count of more than 150 previously reported CMV-associated TCRbeta sequences and the total productive distinct TCRbeta count. A beta-binomial model was reimplemented in Python, and random forests from scikit-learn, run with default parameters, were trained on data from the US cohort. Classifier performance on the Belgian cohort was reported as the median AUC with percentile confidence intervals calculated over 10,000 bootstrap iterations. The table comes from immuneACCESS by way of TCRdb, which keeps in-frame sequences with V and J called. Part of the clones is missing from these tables; in studies checked, under half for an unresolved V gene and the rest for unknown reasons. From that table come the V and J calls and clone size; the DNA was used to work out D and trimming. The table for this sample lists about 100,000 clones; 75% to 85% of them were counted only once. The ten largest make up about 3.6% of the sample.

Sequencing used memory CD4+ T cells from blood. This sequence was found in an adult in good health and CMV-seropositive. The V and J genes are TRBV6-4 and TRBJ2-6; no D gene is confidently identified. The nucleotides are TGTGCCAGCAGTGACCTCTCTGGGGCCAACGTCCTGACTTTC. It translates to CASSDLSGANVLTF.